This T cell receptor beta chain was sequenced during a study of CXCR3-negative and CXCR3-positive naive CD8 T cells. About the research overall: Summed over all libraries, TRB reads came to roughly 150 million, with about 1.5 +/- 0.3 million per library.

As regards this clonotype: What it binds is not known.

General study results and limits: Against CXCR3-negative naive cells, CXCR3-positive naive cells showed more hydrophobic TRB CDR3s. Unlike memory cells, which differed, naive CXCR3-negative and CXCR3-positive cells had similar TRBV-TRBJ usage. Naive subsets did not differ in surface CD5, and TRB CDR3 properties served to infer TCR strength. Once cells were cryopreserved, CXCR3 expression went down partly, and most assays used fresh PBMCs.

From germline, CDR1 is SQVTM and CDR2 ANQGSEA. The CDR3 is 15 residues long. The TRB cDNA libraries were prepared by 5' RACE with UMI labels. TCRdb re-called the 5' RACE reads and shows each CDR3 protein once, DNA omitted. This sample's table reports some 140,000 distinct CDR3 sequences. The specimen sequenced was naive CXCR3+ CD8+ T cells from blood. The sample's subset: CD45RO-CCR7+CD27+CD95- naive CD8+ T cells expressing CXCR3 (TNR3+). This chain links TRBV29-1 with TRBJ2-5; TCRdb proposes TRBD2, but this gene call is untestable without DNA. This TCR derives from a human donor in good health. Some clones in this sample may be carry-over from other donors' samples. The CDR3 is CSYRTSGDNQETQYF.